The rows below give T cell receptor beta chains drawn from one sample of a study of long-term antiretroviral therapy in people with HIV. Sequencing used immunoSEQ multiplex PCR; TCRdb keeps in-frame clones, though not all of them. The table includes about 20,000 clones, roughly 87% detected once. Sequenced material: unsorted PBMCs, taken 2.1 years after starting antiretroviral therapy. The receptors originated from a man aged 18 to 29 with HIV. CDR3s include the opening cysteine and the closing phenylalanine or tryptophan. The order of the fields is V gene, D gene, J gene, clone size, CDR3 DNA, CDR3 protein. A D gene is named only where the DNA matches it firmly. Clone size appears in some rows only: once, few, many, or a class for an expanded clone.

TRBV5-6	-	TRBJ2-7	-	TGTGCCAGCAGCCTCGGGTCCACCTACGAGCAGTACTTC	CASSLGSTYEQYF
TRBV9	-	TRBJ2-2	once	TGTGCCAGCAGCGTATCCGGGACTGCCAACACCGGGGAGCTGTTTTTT	CASSVSGTANTGELFF
TRBV7-8	TRBD1	TRBJ1-2	-	TGTGCCAGCAGCCTACAGGGGGCGGGGGACGGCTACACCTTC	CASSLQGAGDGYTF
TRBV5-4	-	TRBJ1-1	-	TGTGCCAGCAGCTTAGGGAGACGGCTGAACACTGAAGCTTTCTTT	CASSLGRRLNTEAFF
TRBV6-5	-	TRBJ1-2	-	TGTGCCAGCAGCCTGACAAGGGGTGGCTATGGCTACACCTTC	CASSLTRGGYGYTF
TRBV4-3	-	TRBJ1-6	-	TGCGCCAGCAGCCAAGGGGTATCCTATAATTCACCCCTCCACTTT	CASSQGVSYNSPLHF
TRBV4-1	-	TRBJ1-1	-	TGCGCCAGCAGCCGAAGGGGCACTGAAGCTTTCTTT	CASSRRGTEAFF
TRBV13	-	TRBJ1-1	-	TGTGCCAGCAGCTTAGGCCACAGGAACACTGAAGCTTTCTTT	CASSLGHRNTEAFF
TRBV10-3	TRBD1	TRBJ1-5	-	TGTGCCACAGAAGACAGGGAGGGAGGTCAGCCCCAGCATTTT	CATEDREGGQPQHF
TRBV5-1	-	TRBJ2-7	-	TGCGCCAGCAGCCCGGAGGGGGTCGACGAGCAGTACTTC	CASSPEGVDEQYF
TRBV18	-	TRBJ2-2	-	TGTGCCAGCTCACCTCGGGACTGGTTTAACACCGGGGAGCTGTTTTTT	CASSPRDWFNTGELFF
TRBV27	-	TRBJ1-4	-	TGTGCCAGCTCGGAGAGGGGAACTAATGAAAAACTGTTTTTT	CASSERGTNEKLFF
TRBV29-1	TRBD1	TRBJ2-7	-	TGCAGCGTTGAAGTTGTACAGGGGGCGCGGGGTGAGCAGTACTTC	CSVEVVQGARGEQYF
TRBV4-2	-	TRBJ2-1	-	TGTGCCAGCAGCCCCCTTAAGGGGGAGCCTGGGCAGTTCTTC	CASSPLKGEPGQFF
TRBV9	-	TRBJ1-2	-	TGTGCCAGCAGCGCCGTTCCACCAGGGGTCTATGGCTACACCTTC	CASSAVPPGVYGYTF
TRBV2	-	TRBJ2-7	-	TGTGCCAGCAGTGAACGGAGAGCTTCCTACGAGCAGTACTTC	CASSERRASYEQYF
TRBV7-2	-	TRBJ2-1	-	TGTGCCAGCAGCTTTGGGCCCCGAAGTTTCTTC	CASSFGPRSFF
TRBV30	-	TRBJ1-1	-	TGTGCCTGGAAAGAGAACACTGAAGCTTTCTTT	CAWKENTEAFF
TRBV7-2	-	TRBJ1-1	-	TGTGCCAGCAGCTTAGTTGGGCAGGGCACTGAAGCTTTCTTT	CASSLVGQGTEAFF
TRBV4-3	-	TRBJ2-7	-	TGCGCCAGCAGCCATCAGGGCCACGAGCAGTACTTC	CASSHQGHEQYF
TRBV19	TRBD2	TRBJ2-3	-	TGTGCCAGTAGTGTAGCGGGAGTAAAGTCAGATACGCAGTATTTT	CASSVAGVKSDTQYF
TRBV27	-	TRBJ2-1	-	TGTGCCAGCTCAGGTTCTTGGTACAATGAGCAGTTCTTC	CASSGSWYNEQFF
TRBV13	-	TRBJ2-1	-	TGTGCCAGCAGCTCACCCCTGGACAATGAGCAGTTCTTC	CASSSPLDNEQFF
TRBV21-1	-	TRBJ1-4	-	TGTGCCAGCACCGCAGGGGGCTTTGAAAAACTGTTTTTT	CASTAGGFEKLFF
TRBV19	-	TRBJ1-1	-	TGTGCCAGTAGCCTAGGACAGCTGAACACTGAAGCTTTCTTT	CASSLGQLNTEAFF
TRBV2	TRBD2	TRBJ2-2	once	TGTGCCAGCAGTTCACTCCTGGGACTAGATTACACCGGGGAGCTGTTTTTT	CASSSLLGLDYTGELFF
TRBV2	-	TRBJ1-1	-	TGTGCCAGCTATACCGGGGGAGCTGAAGCTTTCTTT	CASYTGGAEAFF
TRBV27	-	TRBJ2-1	-	-	CASSSSGTGVNEQFF
TRBV7-6	TRBD1	TRBJ2-5	-	TGTGCCAGCAGCTTAGCTGTGACAGGGAGACAAGAGACCCAGTACTTC	CASSLAVTGRQETQYF
TRBV15	-	TRBJ1-2	-	TGTGCCACCAGCAGAGATAGGGGGGCATTCGGCTACACCTTC	CATSRDRGAFGYTF
TRBV6-5	-	TRBJ2-5	-	TGTGCCAGCGGGACCGACAGCCCGGAGACCCAGTACTTC	CASGTDSPETQYF
TRBV7-9	-	TRBJ2-7	few	TGTGCCAGCAGCTTAACGTCTGGATACGAGCAGTACTTC	CASSLTSGYEQYF
TRBV7-9	TRBD1	TRBJ2-7	-	TGTGCCAGCAGCTTCCCCTCCTCAAACCCGGGACAGGGCACACACGAGCAGTACTTC	CASSFPSSNPGQGTHEQYF
TRBV6-6	TRBD1	TRBJ2-5	-	TGTGCCAGCAGCCAGAGCGACAGGGGAGAGACCCAGTACTTC	CASSQSDRGETQYF
TRBV7-8	TRBD2	TRBJ2-5	-	TGTGCCAGCAGTTCAACCACTACTAGCGGTGAAGAGACCCAGTACTTC	CASSSTTTSGEETQYF
TRBV5-1	-	TRBJ1-5	-	TGCGCCAGCAGCTTGTTCGGGGGACTTAATCAGCCCCAGCATTTT	CASSLFGGLNQPQHF
TRBV10-3	-	TRBJ1-1	-	TGTGCCATCAGTACCTTGAACACTGAAGCTTTCTTT	CAISTLNTEAFF
TRBV12-5	TRBD2	TRBJ2-1	-	TGTGCTAGTGGCTCCTCACTAGCGGGGGCCAAGCAGTTCTTC	CASGSSLAGAKQFF
TRBV10-3	-	TRBJ1-6	-	TGTGCCACCAGCGACGGGACCTCTTCACCCCTCCACTTT	CATSDGTSSPLHF
TRBV7-2	TRBD1	TRBJ2-2	-	TGTGCCAGCAGCCCAGGGGACAGGGGGCGTCCCGGGGAGCTGTTTTTT	CASSPGDRGRPGELFF
TRBV6-5	-	TRBJ1-1	once	TGTGCCAGCAGTTACTCCCAGGGGACTGAAGCTTTCTTT	CASSYSQGTEAFF
TRBV6-1	-	TRBJ1-3	-	TGTGCCAGCAGTGAAGCGAGGTCGGGGGTCAGAAACACCATATATTTT	CASSEARSGVRNTIYF